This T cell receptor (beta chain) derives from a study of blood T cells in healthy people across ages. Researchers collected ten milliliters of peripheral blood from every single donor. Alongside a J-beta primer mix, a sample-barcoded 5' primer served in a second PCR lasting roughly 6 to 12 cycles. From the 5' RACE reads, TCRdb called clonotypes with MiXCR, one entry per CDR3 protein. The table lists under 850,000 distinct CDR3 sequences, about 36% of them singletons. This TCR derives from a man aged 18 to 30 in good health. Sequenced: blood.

CDR3 sequence: CASSAVQGGNEKLFF. CDR3 in DNA: TGTGCCAGCAGCGCGGTCCAGGGGGGGAATGAAAAACTGTTTTTT. This chain links TRBV7-9 with TRBJ1-4; 7 bases match TRBD1. Germline V CDR1 and CDR2: SEHNR, FQNEAQ (reference sequence). The CDR3 totals 15 residues. V lost 5 bases and J lost 5; bases outside the gene matches: 8.